The next 22 T cell receptor beta chains were all read from a single sample in a study of read filtering for tumor transcriptome and immune sequencing (dated by TCRdb to 2020 to 2021). TCRdb names Illumina HiSeq 4000 as the instrument used. Starting from around 400 ng RNA, TCR libraries were constructed with the Immunoverse kit using molecular barcoded adaptors that cover the alpha/delta and beta/gamma chains. TCRdb took the public reads, trimmed them with fastp at Q25, ran MiXCR for clone calling and kept in-frame beta chains. Under each unique CDR3 protein, matching rows form one entry showing the most common genes and DNA. For this sample there are about 41,000 distinct CDR3 sequences; 13% appear just once. The ten most abundant clones make up 30% of the sample. Input material: a population of CD138-negative cells sorted from bone marrow. What this sample's cell subset or site label stands for: bone marrow mononuclear cells depleted of CD138+ plasma/myeloma cells by negative magnetic selection. The receptors were sampled from a donor at least 40 years old with multiple myeloma.

This clonotype was recorded at least ten times. The chain has TRBV5-1 and TRBJ2-7; no clear D gene. The V gene lost 2 bases and the J gene lost 4 bases, with 10 bases spanning the gap. CDR3 length: 13 residues. Germline V gives CDR1 SGHRS, CDR2 YFSETQ. In nucleotides, the CDR3 is TGCGCCAGCAGCTTTAGGGCAGAATACGAGCAGTACTTC. Protein: CASSFRAEYEQYF.

V gene TRBV3-1 combines with J gene TRBJ2-5; no clear D. V lost 7 bases and J lost 5, with 17 bases in between. The CDR3 runs to 14 residues. Germline CDR1 is LGHDT and CDR2 is YNNKEL (reference sequence). The CDR3 sequence is CASTRKTPGETQYF. The DNA for the CDR3 is TGTGCCAGCACCCGAAAGACGCCGGGTGAGACCCAGTACTTC.

The V call is TRBV11-2, the J call TRBJ2-5, with 7 bases that match TRBD1. J was trimmed by 2 bases and V by 4 bases; bases with no gene match: 7. The CDR3 runs 15 residues. Germline CDR1 is SGHAT and CDR2 is FQNNGV. CDR3 loop: CASSSVGQPQETQYF. In DNA, the CDR3 is TGTGCCAGCAGCTCCGTGGGACAGCCACAAGAGACCCAGTACTTC.

There are many counts of this clonotype. The CDR3 loop reads CASSSGAPNEKLFF. DNA of the CDR3: TGCGCCAGCAGCTCGGGGGCCCCTAATGAAAAACTGTTTTTT. The chain recombines TRBV5-1 with TRBJ1-4; maybe TRBD1 (6 bases). CDR3 length equals 14 residues. Trimming removed 3 bases from V and 3 bases from J, with 9 bases in between. Germline loops: CDR1 SGHRS, CDR2 YFSETQ.

With regard to this clonotype: Germline and junction disagree at one end, which may indicate a read error. The V call is TRBV15, the J call TRBJ1-2, with no clear D. This CDR3 region has 13 residues. Germline V gene lookup returns CDR1 LNHNV and CDR2 YYDKDF (reference sequence). CDR3 protein: CATSPERVDCYTF. The CDR3 DNA reads TGCGCCACCAGCCCTGAACGGGTGGATTGCTACACCTTC.

Only a few counts were recorded for this clonotype. This chain uses TRBV20-1 with TRBJ2-3; the D is unclear. V lost 5 bases and J lost 5, with 17 bases in between. The germline V gene encodes CDR1 DFQATT and CDR2 SNEGSKA (reference sequence). This CDR3 contains 14 residues. CDR3 coding DNA: TGCAGTGCTTACACTTCGTCGGTGGGAGATACGCAGTATTTT. It translates to CSAYTSSVGDTQYF.

This clonotype was seen only a few times. This sequence joins TRBV5-1 and TRBJ2-5, with TRBD1 matching over 7 bases. After removal of 4 bases from V and 3 bases from J, the junction contained 6 bases not matched to a gene. Germline V lookup: CDR1 SGHRS, CDR2 YFSETQ. This CDR3 region has 14 residues. CDR3 DNA sequence: TGCGCCAGCAGCCCCGACAGGGCCGAAGAGACCCAGTACTTC. Translating it yields CASSPDRAEETQYF.

This clonotype showed up many times. This chain uses TRBV6-4 with TRBJ2-1, with 7 bases matching TRBD2. Germline CDR1 reads MRHNA; CDR2 reads SNTAGT. The CDR3 runs 15 residues. V was clipped by 5 bases and J by 4 bases; unmatched bases: 8. CDR3 amino acids: CASSPTALAYNEQFF. CDR3 bases: TGTGCCAGCAGTCCCACGGCACTAGCGTACAATGAGCAGTTCTTC.

In its sample, this clonotype was seen many times. The CDR3 nucleotides are TGTGCCAGCAGCGTTCAGGGGAGCTCCTACGAGCAGTACTTC. Translation: CASSVQGSSYEQYF. The chain joins TRBV9 to TRBJ2-7; D is possibly TRBD1 (6 bases). Germline V gene lookup returns CDR1 SGDLS and CDR2 YYNGEE. V dropped 2 bases and J dropped 0 bases, with 9 bases sitting between them. The CDR3 length is 14 residues.

Details on this clonotype: The final CDR3 position lacks the conserved phenylalanine or tryptophan, pointing to a likely read error. This rearrangement joins TRBV5-1 to TRBJ2-5; TRBD1 matches at 7 bases. The CDR3 is made up of 15 amino acids. V shed 2 bases and J 2 bases; nucleotides not matched to a gene: 6. Per the germline V gene, CDR1 is SGHRS and CDR2 is YFSETQ. CDR3 in amino acids: CASSFRDRDQETQYI. CDR3 sequence (DNA): TGCGCCAGCAGCTTCCGGGACAGAGATCAAGAGACCCAGTACATC.

There are a few counts of this clonotype. The V call is TRBV9, the J call TRBJ1-2, with 10 nucleotides matching TRBD1. The CDR3 totals 17 residues. J was trimmed by 3 bases and V by 4 bases; bases with no gene match: 12. The germline CDR1 and CDR2 sequences are SGDLS and YYNGEE. Written as DNA, the CDR3 is TGTGCCAGCAGCCCAGGACAGGGGGTCCGGGTGGACTATGGCTACACCTTC. Residues: CASSPGQGVRVDYGYTF. Using reference TRBV9 and TRBJ1-2 for the parts outside the CDR3, the full variable domain is DSGVTQTPKHLITATGQRVTLRCSPRSGDLSVYWYQQSLDQGLQFLIQYYNGEERAKGNILERFSAQQFPDLHSELNLSSLELGDSALYFCASSPGQGVRVDYGYTFGSGTRLTVV.

This clonotype was picked up many times. The chain is built from TRBV7-8 and TRBJ2-1, with 9 bases identical to TRBD2. V lost 8 bases to trimming and J lost 6 bases; unmatched junction nucleotides: 20. This CDR3 contains 18 residues. The germline gives CDR1 SGHVS, CDR2 FQNEAQ. CDR3 sequence reads: CASSLPAGGPGVGNEQFF. The CDR3 bases are TGTGCCAGCTCCCTCCCCGCGGGAGGGCCCGGGGTGGGCAATGAGCAGTTCTTC.

This clonotype was observed at least ten times. The chain recombines TRBV30 with TRBJ2-1, with D perhaps TRBD1 (6 bases). Germline CDR1 GTSNPN, CDR2 SVGIG (reference sequence). Trimming stripped 5 bases from V and 4 bases from J, with 12 bases between. This CDR3 has 13 amino acids. CDR3 DNA sequence: TGTGCCTGGGGGGACAAAGAATACAATGAGCAGTTCTTC. It codes for CAWGDKEYNEQFF.

In this sample, this clonotype turned up many times. The chain recombines TRBV28 with TRBJ2-3; D uncertain. The germline V and J ends were trimmed by 5 bases and 2 bases, with 11 bases remaining between them. Per the germline V gene, CDR1 is MDHEN and CDR2 is SYDVKM. This CDR3 has 14 residues. The CDR3 DNA is TGTGCCAGCAGTCCACCGGCGGACACAGATACGCAGTATTTT. Translated, it gives CASSPPADTDTQYF.

Note on this clonotype: The junction differs from germline at one of its ends, possibly a read error. Here the CDR3 DNA reads TGTGCCAGCAGCTTCATCGTAGATACACAGTATTTT. Its translation: CASSFIVDTQYF. The V and J genes are TRBV11-2 and TRBJ2-3; D not resolved. This CDR3 comprises 12 residues. Germline V gene data show CDR1 as SGHAT and CDR2 as FQNNGV.

This clonotype showed up many times. The chain couples TRBV12-3 or TRBV12-4 to TRBJ2-1; D possibly corresponds to TRBD2 (8 bases). The CDR3 is made up of 15 amino acids. V was pared by 1 base and J by 8 bases, with 15 bases between. CDR3 in amino acids: CASSLGTGGGHEQFF. Written as DNA, the CDR3 is TGTGCCAGCAGTTTAGGGACGGGAGGGGGCCATGAGCAGTTCTTC.

There are a few counts of this clonotype. The chain employs TRBV13 and TRBJ2-5; 9 nucleotides align to TRBD2. V was pared by 4 bases and J by 2 bases, with 5 bases of the junction left unmatched. Looked up from germline, CDR1 is PRHDT and CDR2 is FYEKMQ (reference sequence). The CDR3 is made up of 15 amino acids. CDR3 residues: CASSSNLAGQETQYF. As DNA, the CDR3 is TGTGCCAGCAGCTCCAACCTAGCGGGACAAGAGACCCAGTACTTC.

This clonotype was counted ten times or more. The chain employs TRBV7-2 and TRBJ2-7; 10 nucleotides line up with TRBD1. CDR3 length: 15 residues. Germline CDR1 and CDR2: SGHTA and FQGNSA. The V and J ends lost 1 base and 3 bases, in that order; junction bases with no gene match: 3. The CDR3 here is CASSLGGQGVYEQYF. DNA for the CDR3: TGTGCCAGCAGCTTAGGCGGACAGGGGGTCTACGAGCAGTACTTC.

This clonotype was counted ten times or more. The chain couples TRBV7-3 to TRBJ2-6; no firm D call. Germline V lookup: CDR1 SGHTA, CDR2 FQGTGA. Trimming removed 4 bases at V and 0 bases at J, with 7 bases between. CDR3 length: 15 residues. The DNA for the CDR3 is TGTGCCAGCAGCTCGCAAAGCTCTGGGGCCAACGTCCTGACTTTC. This translates into CASSSQSSGANVLTF.

This clonotype showed up many times. The chain uses TRBV4-1 and TRBJ2-1, with TRBD2 matching over 11 bases. This CDR3 is built from 17 residues. The trim removed 1 base at V and 4 bases at J, leaving 6 bases unmatched. Per the germline V gene, CDR1 is MGHRA and CDR2 is YSYEKL. CDR3 DNA sequence: TGCGCCAGCAGCCAAGCTGTTTGGACTAGCGGGTACAATGAGCAGTTCTTC. It codes for CASSQAVWTSGYNEQFF.

This clonotype was detected ten times or more. This chain joins TRBV6-5 and TRBJ1-4, with D possibly TRBD1 on 5 matching bases. V lost 2 bases to trimming and J lost 6 bases, with 16 bases between them. This CDR3 spans 16 amino acids. Germline V gene data show CDR1 as MNHEY and CDR2 as SVGAGI. CDR3 in amino acids: CASSYGVAGTHEKLFF. The CDR3 DNA sequence: TGTGCCAGCAGTTACGGGGTAGCCGGGACCCATGAAAAACTGTTTTTT.

This clonotype was found many times. This chain connects TRBV4-3 to TRBJ2-5, with D perhaps matching TRBD1 (6 bases). Germline V gives CDR1 LGHNA, CDR2 YSLEER. The length of the CDR3 is 15 residues. V lost 4 bases and J lost 2, with 14 bases in between. The CDR3 nucleotides read TGCGCCAGCAGCCGCCTGTGGGACATACAAGAGACCCAGTACTTC. Translation: CASSRLWDIQETQYF.